The 13 T cell receptor beta chains below all came from one sample that was sequenced in a study of T cells expressing NK-cell markers. From the 5' RACE reads, TCRdb lists one entry per CDR3 protein and no DNA. The sample holds about 400,000 distinct CDR3 sequences. Sequences were obtained from blood T cells: a sorted CD56 or NKG2C T cell subset, CD4+ or CD8+ T cells, or bulk PBMC T cells (not recorded which). The receptor set was obtained from a woman aged 50 to 65 in good health.

The chain has TRBV20-1 and TRBJ2-2; TCRdb's D gene call, TRBD1, goes unchecked for lack of DNA. The germline V gene encodes CDR1 DFQATT and CDR2 SNEGSKA (reference sequence). The CDR3 is 18 amino acids. The CDR3: CSARVVLPGTGETGELFF.

The rearrangement joins TRBV24-1 to TRBJ2-5; TCRdb proposes TRBD1, but this gene call is untestable without DNA. The CDR3 loop spans 15 amino acids. In germline, CDR1 is KGHDR, CDR2 SFDVKD. Here the CDR3 reads CATSDSRGHEETQYF.

This rearrangement joins TRBV24-1 to TRBJ1-2. CDR1 is KGHDR and CDR2 is SFDVKD in the germline V gene. This CDR3 spans 13 amino acids. The CDR3 spells CATSDLRGSGYTF.

The rearrangement joins TRBV11-2 to TRBJ2-1; no DNA is available, so the TRBD1 call from TCRdb remains unchecked. Germline V CDR1 and CDR2: SGHAT, FQNNGV. The CDR3 length is 15 residues. CDR3 protein: CASSLQITVGGQQFF.

V gene TRBV9 combines with J gene TRBJ2-2; absent DNA, TCRdb's TRBD2 call cannot be checked. Germline-derived CDR1 and CDR2 are SGDLS and YYNGEE. The CDR3 is made up of 14 amino acids. This chain's CDR3 is CASAGPTNTGELFF.

The J gene is TRBJ1-1, the V gene TRBV11-2; with no DNA, the TCRdb D assignment of TRBD1 cannot be verified. The CDR3 runs 14 residues. The germline CDR1 and CDR2 sequences are SGHAT and FQNNGV. CDR3 sequence: CASSLGLTGAEAFF.

The rearrangement links TRBV5-1 to TRBJ2-7. Looked up from germline, CDR1 is SGHRS and CDR2 is YFSETQ. The CDR3 is 13 amino acids. CDR3 sequence: CASSLWLGYEQYF.

V usage is TRBV21-1 and J usage is TRBJ2-3; TCRdb selects TRBD1, and the lack of DNA leaves this call unchecked. TRBV21-1 is reported as a pseudogene. This CDR3 spans 12 amino acids. The CDR3 protein is CASSAPADTQYF.

The J gene is TRBJ2-1, the V gene TRBV6-2 or TRBV6-3; the TRBD2 assignment by TCRdb is unverifiable without DNA. The CDR3 is 15 residues long. Per the germline V gene, CDR1 is MNHEY and CDR2 is SVGEGT. The CDR3 reads CASSNQREGYGEQFF.

The CDR3 spells CASSQGTSWVDEQFF. V gene TRBV7-9 combines with J gene TRBJ2-1; the TCRdb D gene call, TRBD2, has no DNA to confirm it. The CDR3 spans 15 residues. In germline, CDR1 is SEHNR, CDR2 FQNEAQ (reference sequence).

The rearrangement links TRBV3-1 to TRBJ2-1; TCRdb's assignment of TRBD2 cannot be checked, as there is no DNA. Germline values: CDR1 LGHDT, CDR2 YNNKEL (reference sequence). This CDR3 region has 19 residues. The CDR3 loop is CASSQDRAGALAPYNEQFF.

The chain is built from TRBV6-5 and TRBJ2-3. The CDR3 loop spans 14 amino acids. Germline CDR1 is MNHEY and CDR2 is SVGAGI. CDR3 in amino acids: CASKQTANTDTQYF.

The chain employs TRBV6-2 or TRBV6-3 and TRBJ2-5; TCRdb's assignment of TRBD2 cannot be checked, as there is no DNA. From germline, CDR1 is MNHEY and CDR2 SVGEGT. This CDR3 has 14 residues. CDR3 loop: CASSFTGTSGSQYF.